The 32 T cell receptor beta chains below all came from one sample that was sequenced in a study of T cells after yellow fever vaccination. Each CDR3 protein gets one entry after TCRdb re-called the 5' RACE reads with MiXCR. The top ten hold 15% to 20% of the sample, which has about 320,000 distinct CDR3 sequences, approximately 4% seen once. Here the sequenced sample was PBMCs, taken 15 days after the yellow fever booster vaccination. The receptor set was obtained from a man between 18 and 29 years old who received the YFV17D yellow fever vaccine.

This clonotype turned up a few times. The CDR3 loop is CASSPRRHHPNTEAFF. The DNA for the CDR3 is TGTGCCAGCAGCCCGAGGAGACACCACCCCAACACTGAAGCTTTCTTT. The J gene is TRBJ1-1, the V gene TRBV5-4; D gene unclear. V was pared by 4 bases and J by 2 bases, with 18 bases between. This CDR3 comprises 16 residues. Per the germline V gene, CDR1 is SGHNT and CDR2 is YYREEE (reference sequence).

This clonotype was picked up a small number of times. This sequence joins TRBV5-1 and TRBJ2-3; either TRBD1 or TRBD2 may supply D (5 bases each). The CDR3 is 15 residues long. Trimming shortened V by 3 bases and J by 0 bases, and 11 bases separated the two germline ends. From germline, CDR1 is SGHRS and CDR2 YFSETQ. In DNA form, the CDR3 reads TGCGCCAGCAGCTCGGGACGGGCGAGCACAGATACGCAGTATTTT. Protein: CASSSGRASTDTQYF. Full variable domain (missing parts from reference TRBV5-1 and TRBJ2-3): KAGVTQTPRYLIKTRGQQVTLSCSPISGHRSVSWYQQTPGQGLQFLFEYFSETQRNKGNFPGRFSGRQFSNSRSEMNVSTLELGDSALYLCASSSGRASTDTQYFGPGTRLTVL.

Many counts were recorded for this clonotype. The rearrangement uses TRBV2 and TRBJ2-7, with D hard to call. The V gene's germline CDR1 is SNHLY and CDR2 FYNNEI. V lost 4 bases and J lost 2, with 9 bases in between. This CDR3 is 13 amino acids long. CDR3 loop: CASSGNAAYEQYF. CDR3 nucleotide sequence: TGTGCCAGCAGTGGCAATGCCGCCTACGAGCAGTACTTC.

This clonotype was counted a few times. For the CDR3, the DNA is TGTGCCAGCTCACATACCCCCGGGAAAGCCAAAAACATTCAGTACTTC. Amino acids: CASSHTPGKAKNIQYF. J is TRBJ2-4 and V is TRBV18, with D tentatively TRBD2 (5 bases). V gave up 4 bases and J gave up 0 bases, with 13 bases separating them. The CDR3 contains 16 residues. The germline V gene encodes CDR1 KGHSH and CDR2 LQKENI.

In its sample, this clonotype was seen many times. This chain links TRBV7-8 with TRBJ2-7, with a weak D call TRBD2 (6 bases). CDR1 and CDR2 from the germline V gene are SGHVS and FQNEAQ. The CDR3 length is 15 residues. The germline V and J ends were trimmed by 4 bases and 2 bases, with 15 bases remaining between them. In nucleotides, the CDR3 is TGTGCCAGCAGCTCCCCGATGTGGGGGGCCTACGAGCAGTACGTC. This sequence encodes CASSSPMWGAYEQYV.

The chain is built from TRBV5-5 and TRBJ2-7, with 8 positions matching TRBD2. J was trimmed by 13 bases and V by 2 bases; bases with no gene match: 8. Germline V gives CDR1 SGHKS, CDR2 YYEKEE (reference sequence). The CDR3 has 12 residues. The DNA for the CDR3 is TGTGCCAGCAGCTTCCCGGGGGGGCCGCAATACGTC. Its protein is CASSFPGGPQYV.

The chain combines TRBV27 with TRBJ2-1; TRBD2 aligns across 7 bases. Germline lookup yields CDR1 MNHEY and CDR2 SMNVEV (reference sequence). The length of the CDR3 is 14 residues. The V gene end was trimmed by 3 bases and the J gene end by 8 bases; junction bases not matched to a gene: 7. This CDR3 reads CASSFLGGRDEQFF. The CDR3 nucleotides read TGTGCCAGCAGTTTCTTGGGAGGGCGGGATGAGCAGTTCTTC.

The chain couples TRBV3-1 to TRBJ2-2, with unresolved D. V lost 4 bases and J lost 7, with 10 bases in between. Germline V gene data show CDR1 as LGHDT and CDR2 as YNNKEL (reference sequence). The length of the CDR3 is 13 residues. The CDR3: CASSPQGNGELFF. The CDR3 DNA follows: TGTGCCAGCAGCCCCCAAGGCAACGGGGAGCTGTTTTTT.

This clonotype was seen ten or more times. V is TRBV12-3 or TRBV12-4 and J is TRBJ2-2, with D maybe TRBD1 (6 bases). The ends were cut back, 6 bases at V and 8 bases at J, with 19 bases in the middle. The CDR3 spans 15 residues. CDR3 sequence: CASSPPLQGPGELFF. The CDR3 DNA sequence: TGTGCCAGCAGCCCCCCCCTACAGGGACCGGGGGAGCTGTTTTTT.

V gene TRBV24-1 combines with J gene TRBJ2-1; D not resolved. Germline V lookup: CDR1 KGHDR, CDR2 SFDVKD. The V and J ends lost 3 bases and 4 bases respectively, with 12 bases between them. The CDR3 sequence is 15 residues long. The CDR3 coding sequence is TGTGCCACCAGTGATGGCGGAGCTGTATACAATGAGCAGTTCTTC. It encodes CATSDGGAVYNEQFF.

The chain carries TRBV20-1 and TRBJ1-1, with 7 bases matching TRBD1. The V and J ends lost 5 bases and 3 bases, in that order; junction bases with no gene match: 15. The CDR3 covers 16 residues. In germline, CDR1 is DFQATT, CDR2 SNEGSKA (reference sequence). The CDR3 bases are TGCAGTGCTTATAGGACAGGCGGTGGTTTGGACACTGAAGCTTTCTTT. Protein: CSAYRTGGGLDTEAFF.

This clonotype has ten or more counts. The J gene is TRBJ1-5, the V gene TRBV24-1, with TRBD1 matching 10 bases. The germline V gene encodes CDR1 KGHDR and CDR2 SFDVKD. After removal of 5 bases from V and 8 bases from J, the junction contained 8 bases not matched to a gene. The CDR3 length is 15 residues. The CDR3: CATSAGGQGDKPQHF. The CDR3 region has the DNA TGTGCCACCAGTGCCGGCGGACAGGGGGATAAGCCCCAGCATTTT.

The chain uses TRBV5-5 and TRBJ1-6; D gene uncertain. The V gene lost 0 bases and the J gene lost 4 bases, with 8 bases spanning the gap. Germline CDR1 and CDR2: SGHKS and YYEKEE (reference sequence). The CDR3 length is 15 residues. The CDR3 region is CASSLAGRYNSPLHF. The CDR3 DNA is TGTGCCAGCAGCTTGGCCGGGCGGTATAATTCACCCCTCCACTTT.

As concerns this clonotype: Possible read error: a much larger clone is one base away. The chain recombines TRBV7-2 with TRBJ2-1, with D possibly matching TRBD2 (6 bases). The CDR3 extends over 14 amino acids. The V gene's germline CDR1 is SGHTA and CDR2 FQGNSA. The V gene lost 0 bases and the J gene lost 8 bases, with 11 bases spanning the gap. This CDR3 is CASSLAGTGDEQFF. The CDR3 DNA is TGTGCCAGCAGCTTAGCGGGGACTGGTGATGAGCAGTTCTTC.

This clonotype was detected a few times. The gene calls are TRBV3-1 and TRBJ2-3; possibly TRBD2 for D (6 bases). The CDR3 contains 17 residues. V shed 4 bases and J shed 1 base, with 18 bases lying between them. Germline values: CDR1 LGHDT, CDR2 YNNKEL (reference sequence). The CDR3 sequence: CASSPLAGPGGTDTQYF. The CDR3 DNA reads TGTGCCAGCAGCCCCCTGGCGGGTCCGGGGGGCACAGATACGCAGTATTTT.

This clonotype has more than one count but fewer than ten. The CDR3 DNA follows: TGTGCCAGCAGCTTGGCGCTAAGGCAGATCTACGAGCAGTACGTC. It yields the protein CASSLALRQIYEQYV. The chain couples TRBV5-5 to TRBJ2-7; D gene ambiguous. This CDR3 has 15 amino acids. V was clipped by 0 bases and J by 3 bases, with 13 bases between them. Germline loops: CDR1 SGHKS, CDR2 YYEKEE (reference sequence).

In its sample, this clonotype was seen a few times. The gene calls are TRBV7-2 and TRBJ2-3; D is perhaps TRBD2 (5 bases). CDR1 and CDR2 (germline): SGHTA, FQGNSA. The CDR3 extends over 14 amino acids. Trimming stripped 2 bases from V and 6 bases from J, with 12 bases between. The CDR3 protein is CASSLRLATDTQYF. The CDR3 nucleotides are TGTGCCAGCAGCTTACGGCTAGCAACTGATACGCAGTATTTT.

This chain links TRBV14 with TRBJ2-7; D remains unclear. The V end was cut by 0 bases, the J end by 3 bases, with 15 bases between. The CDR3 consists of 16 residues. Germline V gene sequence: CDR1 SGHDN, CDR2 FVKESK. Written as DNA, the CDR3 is TGTGCCAGCAGCCAAGATGCGGACCCCTACTTCTACGAGCAGTACTTC. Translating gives CASSQDADPYFYEQYF.

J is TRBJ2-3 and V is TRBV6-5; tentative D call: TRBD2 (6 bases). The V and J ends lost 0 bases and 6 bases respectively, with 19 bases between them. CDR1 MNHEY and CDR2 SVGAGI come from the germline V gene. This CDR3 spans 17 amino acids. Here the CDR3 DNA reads TGTGCCAGCAGTTACTCGTGGGACCTCTCGGGGGAGGATACGCAGTATTTT. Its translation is CASSYSWDLSGEDTQYF.

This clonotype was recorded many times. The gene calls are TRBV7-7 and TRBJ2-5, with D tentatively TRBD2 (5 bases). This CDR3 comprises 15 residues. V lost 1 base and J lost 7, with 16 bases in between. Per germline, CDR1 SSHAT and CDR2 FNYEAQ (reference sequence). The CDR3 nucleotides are TGTGCCAGCAGCTTAGGATACAATCCCGGGATGACCCAGTACTTC. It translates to CASSLGYNPGMTQYF.

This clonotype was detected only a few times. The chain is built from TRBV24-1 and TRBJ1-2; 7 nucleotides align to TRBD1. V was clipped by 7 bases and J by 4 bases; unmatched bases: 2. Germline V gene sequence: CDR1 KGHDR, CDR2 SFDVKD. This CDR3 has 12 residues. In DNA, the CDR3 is TGTGCCACCAGCCAGGGGGGCTATGGCTACACCTTC. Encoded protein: CATSQGGYGYTF.

CDR3 in amino acids: CASSWTGMNQPQHF. The CDR3 bases are TGTGCCAGCAGCTGGACAGGCATGAATCAGCCCCAGCATTTT. The genes are TRBV7-2 and TRBJ1-5; 7 bases match TRBD1. The J segment lost 4 bases and the V segment lost 4 bases, leaving 4 bases of the junction unmatched. Looked up from germline, CDR1 is SGHTA and CDR2 is FQGNSA. There are 14 residues in the CDR3.

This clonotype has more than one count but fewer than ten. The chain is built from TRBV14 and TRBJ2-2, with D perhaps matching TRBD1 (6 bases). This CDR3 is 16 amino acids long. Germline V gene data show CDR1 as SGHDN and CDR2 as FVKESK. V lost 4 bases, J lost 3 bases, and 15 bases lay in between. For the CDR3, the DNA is TGTGCCAGCAGCCGATTACAGGGACGGCACACCGGGGAGCTGTTTTTT. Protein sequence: CASSRLQGRHTGELFF.

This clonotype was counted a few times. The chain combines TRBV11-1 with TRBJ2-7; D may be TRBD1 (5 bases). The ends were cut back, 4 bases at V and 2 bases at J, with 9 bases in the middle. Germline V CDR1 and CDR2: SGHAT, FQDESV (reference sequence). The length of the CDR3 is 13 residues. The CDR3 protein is CASSSEGAYEQYV. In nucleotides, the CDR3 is TGTGCCAGCAGCTCAGAAGGGGCCTACGAGCAGTACGTC.

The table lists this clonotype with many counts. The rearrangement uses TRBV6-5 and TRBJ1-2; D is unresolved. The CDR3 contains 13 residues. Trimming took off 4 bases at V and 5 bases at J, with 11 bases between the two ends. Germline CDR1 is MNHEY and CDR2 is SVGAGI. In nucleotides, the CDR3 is TGTGCCAGCAGTTCGCGTTTGGGGTATGGCTACACCTTC. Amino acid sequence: CASSSRLGYGYTF.

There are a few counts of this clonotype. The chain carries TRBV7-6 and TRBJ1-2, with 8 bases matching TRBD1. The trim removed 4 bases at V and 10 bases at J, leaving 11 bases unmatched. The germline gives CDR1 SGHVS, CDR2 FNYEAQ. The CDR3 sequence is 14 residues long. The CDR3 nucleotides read TGTGCCAGCAGCTCAACCCGGGACAGGCTCGACTACACCTTC. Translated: CASSSTRDRLDYTF.

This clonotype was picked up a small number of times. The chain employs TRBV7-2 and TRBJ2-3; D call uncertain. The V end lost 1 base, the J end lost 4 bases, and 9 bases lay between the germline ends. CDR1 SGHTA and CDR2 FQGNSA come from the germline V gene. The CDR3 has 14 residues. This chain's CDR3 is CASSLESWADTQYF. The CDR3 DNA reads TGTGCCAGCAGCTTAGAGAGTTGGGCAGATACGCAGTATTTT.

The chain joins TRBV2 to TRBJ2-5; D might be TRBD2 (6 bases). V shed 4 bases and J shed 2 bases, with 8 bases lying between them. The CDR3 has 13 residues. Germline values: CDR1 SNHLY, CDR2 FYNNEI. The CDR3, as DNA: TGTGCCAGCAGTGTCCGGGAGCAAGAGACCCAGTACTTC. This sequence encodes CASSVREQETQYF.

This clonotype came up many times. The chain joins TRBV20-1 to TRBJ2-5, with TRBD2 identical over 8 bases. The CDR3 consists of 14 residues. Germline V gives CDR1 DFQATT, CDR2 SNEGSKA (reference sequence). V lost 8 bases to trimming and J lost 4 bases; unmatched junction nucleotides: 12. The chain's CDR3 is CSSVPPGLGETQYF. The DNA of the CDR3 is TGCAGTTCTGTCCCCCCGGGACTAGGAGAGACCCAGTACTTC.

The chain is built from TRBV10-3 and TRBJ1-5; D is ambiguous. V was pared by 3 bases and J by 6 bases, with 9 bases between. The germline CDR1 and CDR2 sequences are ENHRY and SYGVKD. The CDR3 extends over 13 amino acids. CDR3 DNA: TGTGCCATCAGTGATATGTGGAGTCAGCCCCAGCATTTT. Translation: CAISDMWSQPQHF.

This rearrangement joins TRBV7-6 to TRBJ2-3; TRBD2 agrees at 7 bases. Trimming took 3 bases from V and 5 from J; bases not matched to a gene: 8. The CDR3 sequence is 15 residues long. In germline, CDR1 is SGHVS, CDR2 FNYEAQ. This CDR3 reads CASSFSGGAKDTQYF. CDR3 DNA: TGTGCCAGCAGCTTTTCGGGAGGAGCAAAAGATACGCAGTATTTT. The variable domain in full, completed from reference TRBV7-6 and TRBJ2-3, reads GAGVSQSPRYKVTKRGQDVALRCDPISGHVSLYWYRQALGQGPEFLTYFNYEAQQDKSGLPNDRFSAERPEGSISTLTIQRTEQRDSAMYRCASSFSGGAKDTQYFGPGTRLTVL.

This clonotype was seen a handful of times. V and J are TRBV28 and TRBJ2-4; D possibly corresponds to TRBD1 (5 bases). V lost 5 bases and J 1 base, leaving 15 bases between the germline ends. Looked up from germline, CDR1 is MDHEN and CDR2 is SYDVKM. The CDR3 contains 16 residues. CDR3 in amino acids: CASSISGLPAKNIQYF. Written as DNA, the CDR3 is TGTGCCAGCAGTATCTCAGGGCTTCCGGCCAAAAACATTCAGTACTTC.